These T cell receptor beta chains were read from a single sample in a study of shared clonotypes between healthy human individuals. Sequencing was performed with immunoSEQ multiplex PCR; in TCRdb, only in-frame clones are kept and a portion is missing. The sample yields a few hundred thousand clones, 70% to 80% seen once. Sequencing used PBMCs. Receptors were obtained from a woman aged 40-49 years in good health. Some clones in this sample may be carry-over from other donors' samples. Each CDR3 is given with its conserved first and last residue. The order of the fields is clone size, CDR3 length, D gene, J gene, V gene, CDR3 DNA, CDR3 protein. The D gene is left open where the match is weak. A clone size is listed for some rows: how often the clone was seen (once, few, many), or a class if it is expanded.

>NA|17|TRBD2|TRBJ2-3|TRBV4-2
TGTGCCAGCAGCCAGGGACTAGCGGGAGCCCTAGGGGATACGCAGTATTTT
CASSQGLAGALGDTQYF
>NA|14|NA|TRBJ2-7|TRBV25-1
TGTGCCAGCAGTTTCGGGACGGGACATGGGGAGCAGTACTTC
CASSFGTGHGEQYF
>once|12|TRBD1|TRBJ2-2|TRBV7-9
TGTGCCAGCAGCTGGACAGGAGGGGAGCTGTTTTTT
CASSWTGGELFF
>once|13|NA|TRBJ2-3|TRBV7-2
TGTGCCAGCAGCTTCAGTCAAACAGATACGCAGTATTTT
CASSFSQTDTQYF
>NA|17|TRBD2|TRBJ2-5|TRBV7-9
TGTGCCAGCAGCTTAGTCGGGAGAGAGCGGGAACGGGAGACCCAGTACTTC
CASSLVGRERERETQYF
>few|15|TRBD1|TRBJ2-7|TRBV5-6
TGTGCCAGCAGCTTGGCCCCGGGACAGGCCTACGAGCAGTACTTC
CASSLAPGQAYEQYF
>NA|14|TRBD1|TRBJ1-1|TRBV7-2
TGTGCCAGCAGCTCTTCGCCCGGGACAGCCAAAGCTTTCTTT
CASSSSPGTAKAFF
>NA|16|NA|TRBJ1-4|TRBV15
TGTGCCACCAGCAGAGATCTGGGGCAGGGGATTGAAAAACTGTTTTTT
CATSRDLGQGIEKLFF
>few|15|NA|TRBJ2-5|TRBV6-1
TGTGCCAGCAGGGGGGGTAGGAGGGGCGTAGAGACCCAGTACTTC
CASRGGRRGVETQYF
>NA|15|TRBD2|TRBJ2-7|TRBV11-2
TGTGCCAGCAGCCCTACCTTGGGGGGGACCTACGAGCAGTACTTC
CASSPTLGGTYEQYF
>few|13|NA|TRBJ1-2|TRBV28
TGTGCCAGCAGTTTCGGGGTGGGCTATGGCTACACCTTC
CASSFGVGYGYTF
>NA|16|TRBD2|TRBJ2-1|TRBV27
TGTGCCAGCAGTTTATCGGGGACTAGCGGATACAATGAGCAGTTCTTC
CASSLSGTSGYNEQFF
>NA|12|TRBD2|TRBJ2-5|TRBV2
TGTGCCACAAGCGGGGTTCAAGAGACCCAGTACTTC
CATSGVQETQYF
>NA|13|NA|TRBJ2-7|TRBV18
TGTGCCAGCTCCCGGGGAGCGGCGGACGAGCAGTACTTC
CASSRGAADEQYF
>NA|15|TRBD2|TRBJ2-7|TRBV9
TGTGCCAGCAGCGCCGGGACTAGCGTTTCCTACGAGCAGTACTTC
CASSAGTSVSYEQYF
>NA|14|NA|TRBJ2-7|TRBV9
TGCGCCAGCACCCGGAGGGGGAATTCGGACGAGCAGTACTTC
CASTRRGNSDEQYF
>NA|16|NA|TRBJ2-5|TRBV19
TGTGCCAGCACCACTGGGGGGCAGGGACTCCAAGAGACCCAGTACTTC
CASTTGGQGLQETQYF
>once|20|NA|TRBJ2-2|TRBV5-1
TGCGCCAGCAGCTTGGGTCGGGGATCGAGCGGAGTTACGAACACCGGGGAGCTGTTTTTT
CASSLGRGSSGVTNTGELFF
>NA|17|TRBD2|TRBJ2-3|TRBV2
TGTGCCAGCAGCCCTATGGTAGCGGGAGTGGGTGCAGATACGCAGTATTTT
CASSPMVAGVGADTQYF
>NA|11|NA|TRBJ2-7|TRBV30
TGTGCCTGGAGTAGGAATTACGAGCAGTACTTC
CAWSRNYEQYF
>NA|14|NA|TRBJ2-7|TRBV5-1
TGCGCCAGCAGCGGGCAGCCTCCCCTCTACGAGCAGTACTTC
CASSGQPPLYEQYF
>NA|14|TRBD1|TRBJ1-4|TRBV30
TGTGCCCTGGGGACAGGGACCACTAATGAAAAACTGTTTTTT
CALGTGTTNEKLFF
>few|12|NA|TRBJ1-2|TRBV11-1
TGTGCCAGCAGCGTGTCGGGGTATGGCTACACCTTC
CASSVSGYGYTF
>NA|15|TRBD2|TRBJ2-5|TRBV7-3
TGTGCCAGCAGCCCTAATAGCGGGCTCGGCGAGACCCAGTACTTC
CASSPNSGLGETQYF
>NA|14|TRBD2|TRBJ2-1|TRBV30
TGTGCCTGGACTCCCGGGACTAGCAACAATGAGCAGTTCTTC
CAWTPGTSNNEQFF
>NA|13|TRBD1|TRBJ1-4|TRBV10-3
TGTGCCATCAGTTGGGACAGTCATGAAAAACTGTTTTTT
CAISWDSHEKLFF
>NA|14|NA|TRBJ2-7|TRBV2
TGTGCCAGCAGCTCGTGGGACGGAACCTACGAGCAGTACTTC
CASSSWDGTYEQYF
>many|16|NA|TRBJ1-5|TRBV7-2
TGTGCCAGCAGCTTAGCAGGCGGTTATAGCAATCAGCCCCAGCATTTT
CASSLAGGYSNQPQHF
>NA|15|TRBD2|TRBJ2-3|TRBV6-6
TGTGCCAGCAGGAATAGCGGGGTCAGCACAGATACGCAGTATTTT
CASRNSGVSTDTQYF
>many|14|TRBD1|TRBJ1-2|TRBV29-1
TGCAGCGTCGCTCCGACAGGGGGCATCTATGGCTACACCTTC
CSVAPTGGIYGYTF
>NA|15|TRBD1|TRBJ2-7|TRBV29-1
TGCAGCGTTGGAACCTCTCGACAGGGCTCCTACGAGCAGTACTTC
CSVGTSRQGSYEQYF
>NA|16|TRBD2|TRBJ2-1|TRBV9
TGTGCCAGCAGCGTAGCGGGGACTATTTACCCCAATGAGCAGTTCTTC
CASSVAGTIYPNEQFF
>many|15|NA|TRBJ2-7|TRBV5-1
TGCGCCAGCAGCTTGGCCCTACAGCAGCCCTACGAGCAGTACTTC
CASSLALQQPYEQYF
>NA|13|NA|TRBJ2-5|TRBV7-2
TGTGCCAGCAGCTCGACCGGGGAGGAGACCCAGTACTTC
CASSSTGEETQYF
>once|17|TRBD1|TRBJ2-7|TRBV7-2
TGTGCCAGCAGCCCGAGGACGGACAGGACCGTCCGGTACGAGCAGTACTTC
CASSPRTDRTVRYEQYF
>few|17|TRBD2|TRBJ2-1|TRBV7-6
TGTGCCAGCAGCTCCAGACTAGCTCTAGGGTCACACAATGAGCAGTTCTTC
CASSSRLALGSHNEQFF
>few|13|TRBD1|TRBJ2-1|TRBV6-6
TGTGCCAGCAGTTACGGGACAGGGGGGTTCCAGTTCTTC
CASSYGTGGFQFF